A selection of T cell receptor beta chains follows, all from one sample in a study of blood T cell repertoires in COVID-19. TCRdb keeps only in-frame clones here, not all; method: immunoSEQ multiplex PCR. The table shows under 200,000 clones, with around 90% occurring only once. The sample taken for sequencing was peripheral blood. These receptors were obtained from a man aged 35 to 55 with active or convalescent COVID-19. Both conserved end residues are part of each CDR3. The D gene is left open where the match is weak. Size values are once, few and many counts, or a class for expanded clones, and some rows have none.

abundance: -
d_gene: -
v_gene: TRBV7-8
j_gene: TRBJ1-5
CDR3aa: CASSMTGDQPQHF
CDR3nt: TGTGCCAGCAGCATGACGGGAGATCAGCCCCAGCATTTT

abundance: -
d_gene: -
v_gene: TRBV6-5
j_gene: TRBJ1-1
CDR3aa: CASHRLMNTEAFF
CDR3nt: TGTGCCAGCCATAGACTCATGAACACTGAAGCTTTCTTT

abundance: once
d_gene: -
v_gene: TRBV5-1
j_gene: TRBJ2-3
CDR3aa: CASTRFDSTDTQYF
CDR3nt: TGCGCCAGCACCCGGTTCGATAGCACAGATACGCAGTATTTT

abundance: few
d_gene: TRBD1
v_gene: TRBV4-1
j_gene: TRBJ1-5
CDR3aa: CASSQERTGGNQPQHF
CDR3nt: TGCGCCAGCAGCCAAGAACGGACAGGGGGCAATCAGCCCCAGCATTTT

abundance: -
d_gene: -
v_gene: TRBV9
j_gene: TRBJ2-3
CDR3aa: CASSVATAGDTQYF
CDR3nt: TGTGCCAGCAGCGTAGCTACAGCTGGGGATACGCAGTATTTT

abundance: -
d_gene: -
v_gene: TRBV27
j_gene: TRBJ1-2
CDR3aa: CASSSLNRAKGYTF
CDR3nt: TGTGCCAGCAGTTCCCTGAACAGGGCGAAGGGCTACACCTTC

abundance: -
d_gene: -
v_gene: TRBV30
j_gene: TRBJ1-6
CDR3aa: CAWGGQPNSPLHF
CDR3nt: TGTGCCTGGGGGGGACAACCCAATTCACCCCTCCACTTT

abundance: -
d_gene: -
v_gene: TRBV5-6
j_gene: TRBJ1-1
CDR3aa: CASSFDGRTEAFF
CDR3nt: TGTGCCAGCAGCTTCGACGGGAGGACTGAAGCTTTCTTT

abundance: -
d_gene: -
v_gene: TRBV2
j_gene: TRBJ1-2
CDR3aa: CASSERWQGFDGYTF
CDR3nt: TGTGCCAGCAGTGAACGGTGGCAGGGTTTCGATGGCTACACCTTC

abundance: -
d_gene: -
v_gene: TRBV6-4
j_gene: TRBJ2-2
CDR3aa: CASSDSIASPLFF
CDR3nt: TGTGCCAGCAGTGACTCGATAGCGAGTCCGCTGTTTTTT

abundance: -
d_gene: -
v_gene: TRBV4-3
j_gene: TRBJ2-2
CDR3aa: CASSQELDGNTGELFF
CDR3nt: TGCGCCAGCAGCCAAGAGTTAGATGGGAACACCGGGGAGCTGTTTTTT

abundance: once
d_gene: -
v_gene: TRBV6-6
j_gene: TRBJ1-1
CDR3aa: CASSYVTHTEAFF
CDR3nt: TGTGCCAGCAGTTACGTCACACACACTGAAGCTTTCTTT

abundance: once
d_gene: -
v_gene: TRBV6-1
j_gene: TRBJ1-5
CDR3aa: CASSEVIRQGGNQPQHF
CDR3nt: TGTGCCAGCAGTGAAGTAATTCGGCAGGGAGGAAATCAGCCCCAGCATTTT

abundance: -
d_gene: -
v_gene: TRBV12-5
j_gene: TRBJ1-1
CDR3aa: CASGPPSRNTEAFF
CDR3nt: TGTGCTAGTGGACCCCCTTCTAGGAACACTGAAGCTTTCTTT

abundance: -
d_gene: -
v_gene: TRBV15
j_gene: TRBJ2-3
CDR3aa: CATSRGLAEGADTQYF
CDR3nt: TGTGCCACCAGCAGAGGGCTGGCGGAGGGCGCAGATACGCAGTATTTT

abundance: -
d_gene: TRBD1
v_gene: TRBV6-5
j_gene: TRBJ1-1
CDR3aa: CASSIRGTEAFF
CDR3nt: TGTGCCAGCAGCATCAGGGGGACTGAAGCTTTCTTT

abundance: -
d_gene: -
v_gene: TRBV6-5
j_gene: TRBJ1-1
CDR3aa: CASSYGGAPMNTEAFF
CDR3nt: TGTGCCAGCAGTTACGGAGGAGCTCCCATGAACACTGAAGCTTTCTTT

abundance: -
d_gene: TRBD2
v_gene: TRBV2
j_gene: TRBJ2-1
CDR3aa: CASSLTTSDNEQFF
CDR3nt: TGTGCCAGCAGTCTAACGACTAGCGATAATGAGCAGTTCTTC

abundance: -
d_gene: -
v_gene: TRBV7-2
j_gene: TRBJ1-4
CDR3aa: CASSVTGRTNEKLFF
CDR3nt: TGTGCCAGCAGCGTAACAGGGAGAACTAATGAAAAACTGTTTTTT

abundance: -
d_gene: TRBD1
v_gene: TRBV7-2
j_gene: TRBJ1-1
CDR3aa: CASSSSQGAHTEAFF
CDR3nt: TGTGCCAGCAGCTCTTCACAGGGGGCACACACTGAAGCTTTCTTT

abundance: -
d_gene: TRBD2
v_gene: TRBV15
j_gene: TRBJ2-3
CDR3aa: CATSVGTSAPDTQYF
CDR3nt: TGTGCCACCAGCGTGGGGACTAGCGCCCCAGATACGCAGTATTTT

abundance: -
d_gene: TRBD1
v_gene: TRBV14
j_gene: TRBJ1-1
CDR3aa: CASSKRTGGWTEAFF
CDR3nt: TGTGCCAGCAGCAAGCGGACAGGGGGCTGGACTGAAGCTTTCTTT

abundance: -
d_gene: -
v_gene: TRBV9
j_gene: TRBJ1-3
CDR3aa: CASSGQGRNTIYF
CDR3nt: TGTGCCAGCAGCGGGCAGGGTAGAAACACCATATATTTT

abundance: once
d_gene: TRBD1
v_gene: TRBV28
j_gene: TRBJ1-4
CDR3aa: CASRTTGQGNEKLFF
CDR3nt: TGTGCCAGCAGGACCACGGGACAGGGAAATGAAAAACTGTTTTTT

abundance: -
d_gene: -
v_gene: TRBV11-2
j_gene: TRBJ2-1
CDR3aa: CASSLNTARATGGTFEFF
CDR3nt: TGTGCCAGCAGCTTAAATACTGCCAGGGCGACAGGAGGCACCTTTGAGTTCTTC